The 15 T cell receptor beta chains listed next were all sequenced from one sample in a study of cytomegalovirus exposure and HLA in healthy donors. The PCR was carried out with 60 Vbeta primers and 13 Jbeta primers. TCRdb's copy holds only in-frame clones and misses some; the assay was immunoSEQ multiplex PCR. Altogether about 180,000 clones are present, 80% being singletons, with the ten largest covering 1%. Material: PBMCs. All receptors come from a woman between 50 and 59 years old in good health and CMV-seropositive.

V is TRBV9 and J is TRBJ2-5, with D maybe TRBD1 (5 bases). The V gene lost 0 bases and the J gene lost 5 bases, with 11 bases spanning the gap. CDR1 SGDLS and CDR2 YYNGEE come from the germline V gene. The CDR3 loop spans 14 amino acids. The DNA for the CDR3 is TGTGCCAGCAGCGTAGAGACAGATCGGGAGACCCAGTACTTC. Its translation is CASSVETDRETQYF.

The chain employs TRBV5-4 and TRBJ2-5; 7 bases are a match to TRBD2. Germline V gene data show CDR1 as SGHNT and CDR2 as YYREEE (reference sequence). This CDR3 spans 13 amino acids. Trimming at V came to 2 bases and at J to 3 bases, leaving 1 base not matched to a gene. The CDR3 sequence is CASSFRGEETQYF. CDR3 nucleotide sequence: TGTGCCAGCAGCTTTCGGGGGGAAGAGACCCAGTACTTC.

The chain is built from TRBV15 and TRBJ2-7, with 7 bases lining up with TRBD2. Germline CDR1 and CDR2: LNHNV and YYDKDF (reference sequence). The CDR3 sequence is 17 residues long. V was pared by 0 bases and J by 3 bases, with 11 bases of the junction left unmatched. The CDR3 region is CATSRDPVIRTSYEQYF. CDR3 in DNA: TGTGCCACCAGCAGAGATCCCGTAATTAGGACTAGCTACGAGCAGTACTTC.

This clone came up a few times. The chain links TRBV18 to TRBJ1-2; D may be TRBD1 (6 bases). Germline V gives CDR1 KGHSH, CDR2 LQKENI. The V and J ends lost 3 bases and 1 base respectively, with 15 bases between them. The CDR3 has 16 amino acids. For the CDR3, the DNA is TGTGCCAGCTCACCGGGGGCCGCCGACCTTAACTATGGCTACACCTTC. As protein: CASSPGAADLNYGYTF.

This clone was picked up one time. The J gene is TRBJ2-3, the V gene TRBV19; 14 nucleotides line up with TRBD2. CDR1 is LNHDA and CDR2 is SQIVND in the germline V gene (reference sequence). This CDR3 region has 17 residues. Trimming cost V 4 bases and J 3 bases; bases outside gene matches: 6. CDR3 amino acids: CASSRLAGGPRTDTQYF. In nucleotides, the CDR3 is TGTGCCAGTAGTAGACTAGCGGGAGGGCCGAGGACAGATACGCAGTATTTT.

The chain is built from TRBV27 and TRBJ1-1; D ambiguous. This CDR3 is 16 amino acids long. Germline lookup yields CDR1 MNHEY and CDR2 SMNVEV (reference sequence). V lost 4 bases to trimming and J lost 2 bases, with 17 bases between them. CDR3 bases: TGTGCCAGCAGTTCCGTCCGTGAGATATCTAACACTGAAGCTTTCTTT. Translating gives CASSSVREISNTEAFF.

V gene TRBV29-1 combines with J gene TRBJ2-7; D unresolved. Germline CDR1 SQVTM, CDR2 ANQGSEA. V lost 6 bases, J lost 3 bases, and 15 bases lay in between. The length of the CDR3 is 13 residues. The CDR3 nucleotides read TGCAGCGTCGAAAGGCAGGCAGGCTACGAGCAGTACTTC. This sequence encodes CSVERQAGYEQYF.

This chain's CDR3 is CASSEARTSGSYYNEQFF. CDR3 bases: TGTGCCAGCAGTGAAGCGCGGACTAGCGGGAGTTACTACAATGAGCAGTTCTTC. The chain uses TRBV6-1 and TRBJ2-1; TRBD2 matches at 13 bases. The germline CDR1 and CDR2 sequences are MNHNS and SASEGT. The CDR3 runs 18 residues. J gave up 3 bases and V 0 bases, and 5 bases lay outside the gene matches.

The V call is TRBV11-3, the J call TRBJ2-1; TRBD2 is a possible D gene (6 bases). V lost 3 bases and J 6 bases, leaving 21 bases between the germline ends. This CDR3 has 17 residues. The germline gives CDR1 SGHNT, CDR2 YENEEA. The CDR3 region is CASSFWASASPINEQFF. CDR3 sequence (DNA): TGTGCCAGCAGCTTTTGGGCTAGCGCAAGCCCAATCAATGAGCAGTTCTTC.

The chain uses TRBV11-2 and TRBJ2-2; 7 bases line up with TRBD1. Trimming removed 3 bases from V and 1 base from J; junction bases left unmatched: 8. The V gene's germline CDR1 is SGHAT and CDR2 FQNNGV. This CDR3 region has 17 residues. The CDR3 region is CASSFLLGQLNTGELFF. CDR3 nucleotides: TGTGCCAGCAGCTTCCTATTGGGACAGTTGAACACCGGGGAGCTGTTTTTT.

Note on this clone: No conserved phenylalanine or tryptophan ends this CDR3, so it is likely a read error. J is TRBJ2-7 and V is TRBV19; TRBD2 matches at 8 bases. V trimming: 5 bases; J trimming: 3 bases; junction bases outside the gene matches: 6. The CDR3 is made up of 14 amino acids. The germline gives CDR1 LNHDA, CDR2 SQIVND (reference sequence). The CDR3 here is CASSPRAGGYEQYL. In DNA form, the CDR3 reads TGTGCCAGTAGTCCCCGGGCGGGAGGCTACGAGCAGTACCTC.

The genes are TRBV9 and TRBJ1-4, with 9 bases matching TRBD1. Germline V lookup: CDR1 SGDLS, CDR2 YYNGEE. With V trimmed by 2 bases and J by 8 bases, 7 bases remained unmatched. The length of the CDR3 is 15 residues. The CDR3 loop is CASSVRQGVEEKLFF. The CDR3 DNA sequence: TGTGCCAGCAGCGTCCGACAGGGGGTGGAAGAAAAACTGTTTTTT.

This chain joins TRBV20-1 and TRBJ1-1; TRBD1 might be the D (5 bases). Germline V gives CDR1 DFQATT, CDR2 SNEGSKA (reference sequence). V was pared by 3 bases and J by 8 bases, with 7 bases between. The CDR3 sequence is 10 residues long. The DNA of the CDR3 is TGCAGTGCTAGCAACAGGGAAGCTTTCTTT. Encoded protein: CSASNREAFF.

V and J are TRBV19 and TRBJ2-1, with TRBD2 as a possible D gene (5 bases). This CDR3 is 15 amino acids long. Per germline, CDR1 LNHDA and CDR2 SQIVND (reference sequence). V lost 7 bases and J lost 5, with 18 bases in between. The CDR3 nucleotides read TGTGCCAGTACCCGGGCACCGGGAACCCACAATGAGCAGTTCTTC. Its translation is CASTRAPGTHNEQFF.

This clone has a single count. The junction differs from germline at one of its ends, possibly a read error. V gene TRBV7-9 combines with J gene TRBJ1-6; no clear D gene. The germline V gene has CDR1 SEHNR and CDR2 FQNEAQ (reference sequence). The CDR3 has 15 residues. CDR3 amino acids: CSSHSAVVENSPLHF. The CDR3 nucleotides read TGTTCCAGCCATTCCGCCGTTGTGGAGAATTCACCCCTCCACTTT.